Listed below are T cell receptor beta chains from one sample, sequenced in a study of OX40 agonist ivuxolimab in advanced cancers. Sequencing used immunoSEQ multiplex PCR; TCRdb keeps in-frame clones, though not all of them. The profile covers around 17,000 clones, with about 77% appearing a single time and about 26% taken by the ten largest. This specimen consisted of CD4+ or CD8+ T cells sorted from blood, obtained in a trial of the OX40 agonist ivuxolimab. The receptors were sampled from an adult with an advanced solid tumor such as melanoma, head and neck, liver or kidney cancer. Both conserved end residues are part of each CDR3. A D gene is named only where the DNA matches it firmly. Some rows mark clone size as missing; the rest say once, few, many or name a class of expanded clone.

d_gene | abundance | j_gene | v_gene | CDR3aa | CDR3nt
TRBD2 | few | TRBJ2-1 | TRBV27 | CASSFSGKDRNEQFF | TGTGCCAGCAGTTTCAGCGGGAAGGATAGGAATGAGCAGTTCTTC
NA | NA | TRBJ2-7 | TRBV27 | CASSPGHFSSYEQYF | TGTGCCAGCAGCCCGGGACACTTTAGCTCCTACGAGCAGTACTTC
TRBD1 | NA | TRBJ2-2 | TRBV7-4 | CASSWDRDTNTGELFF | TGTGCCAGCAGCTGGGACAGGGACACGAACACCGGGGAGCTGTTTTTT
NA | NA | TRBJ2-1 | TRBV6-5 | CASRIGLRNEQFF | TGTGCCAGCAGAATAGGATTGAGGAATGAGCAGTTCTTC
NA | NA | TRBJ2-3 | TRBV6-6 | CASGRNTDTQYF | TGTGCCAGCGGACGGAACACAGATACGCAGTATTTT
NA | NA | TRBJ2-7 | TRBV9 | CASSVGQELYEQYF | TGTGCCAGCAGCGTAGGACAGGAGCTTTACGAGCAGTACTTC
NA | NA | TRBJ1-2 | TRBV10-1 | CASSGSSHNGAFYGYTF | TGCGCCAGCAGTGGAAGTTCACATAACGGGGCCTTCTATGGCTACACCTTC
NA | once | TRBJ1-5 | TRBV18 | CASSPVPGHRSNQPQHF | TGTGCCAGCTCACCCGTCCCGGGACACCGTAGCAATCAGCCCCAGCATTTT
NA | NA | TRBJ2-3 | TRBV6-5 | CASLGRGQDTQYF | TGTGCCAGCCTAGGGAGGGGGCAGGATACGCAGTATTTT
TRBD2 | medium-sized | TRBJ2-3 | TRBV7-3 | CASSLVIAGAAGTDTQYF | TGTGCCAGCAGCTTAGTGATAGCGGGAGCAGCGGGCACAGATACGCAGTATTTT
NA | NA | TRBJ2-1 | TRBV29-1 | CSQDSPGSYNEQFF | TGCAGCCAAGACTCCCCCGGCTCCTACAATGAGCAGTTCTTC
NA | NA | TRBJ1-1 | TRBV4-3 | CASSQDTGRTTEAFF | TGCGCCAGCAGCCAAGATACAGGGCGGACCACTGAAGCTTTCTTT
NA | few | TRBJ2-1 | TRBV2 | CASSGAGTPNEQFF | TGTGCCAGCAGTGGAGCCGGGACACCCAATGAGCAGTTCTTC
NA | NA | TRBJ2-7 | TRBV28 | CASSLGQNYEQYF | TGTGCCAGCAGTTTAGGGCAAAACTACGAGCAGTACTTC
NA | NA | TRBJ1-6 | TRBV9 | CASSPRQFAYNSPLHF | TGTGCCAGCAGCCCTCGACAGTTTGCCTATAATTCACCCCTCCACTTT
TRBD2 | few | TRBJ2-5 | TRBV27 | CASSAYELAGETQYF | TGTGCCAGCAGTGCGTATGAACTAGCGGGGGAGACCCAGTACTTC
NA | NA | TRBJ1-2 | TRBV19 | CASSPYAEGANYGYTF | TGTGCCAGTAGTCCCTATGCGGAGGGGGCTAACTATGGCTACACCTTC